The entry below gives a single T cell receptor (beta chain) sequence along with its context. Its specific antigen is unknown. Base qualities are not provided; no much larger clone lies one nucleotide away. This entry is derived from a study of vaccination effects on CD4 cells after COVID-19 (dated by TCRdb to 2022 to 2024). Concerning the study at large: Each participant received two doses of an mRNA SARS-CoV-2 vaccine, either BNT162b2 or mRNA-1273. Pre-vaccine samples were collected from two convalescent patients 16 days and one week before the first dose, corresponding to 142 and 148 days after COVID-19 diagnosis. The study compared SARS-CoV-2 spike-specific CD4+ TCR repertoires before and after mRNA vaccination in COVID-19 convalescent patients and infection-naive vaccine recipients. The full study included 10 COVID-19 convalescent patients and several SARS-CoV-2-naive healthy vaccine recipients. Cultures from other donors in the study were sequenced with the Oncomine TCR Beta short-read assay on an Illumina iSeq 100. The full study reports these points: Limitations of the study were the small number of convalescent patients and the absence of early post-infection timepoints. In convalescent patients, the post-vaccine spike-reactive repertoire consisted mainly of new vaccine-induced clones, largely distinct from infection-induced clones. Clones induced by infection and clones induced by vaccination both contracted markedly at late timepoints after vaccination, which fits with T cell responses waning over time.

At the junction V is shortened by 5 bases and J by 8 bases; bases outside the gene matches: 6. Inclusive of the bounding cysteine and phenylalanine, the CDR3 is 15 residues long. The DNA shown is the 45-base CDR3, in frame from base 1. As encoded in the germline V gene (reference sequence), CDR1 is LNHDA while CDR2 is SQIVND. The method behind the library was the immunoSEQ multiplex PCR assay. DNA from the cultured and isolated CD4+ T cells underwent TCR beta CDR3 sequencing. On the authors' methods: Non-productive TCR sequences were removed, reads were trimmed to the CDR3 region, and CDR3s of at least 7 amino acids were retained. Antigen-specific clonotypes were identified using the MANAFEST web app by comparison of expansion in peptide wells against reference cultures. To be called positive, a clone needed expansion at FDR<0.05 compared with the reference and with all other wells, an odds ratio greater than 5, and a frequency greater than 0.1% in two replicate wells. A clonotype was defined as cross-reactive if the clonotype was significantly expanded both in SARS-CoV-2 spike wells and in at least one common cold coronavirus spike condition. Using the stringdist R package, CDR3 similarity was measured by Levenshtein distance, and unrooted trees were constructed with ape in R 3.6.1. The table comes from immuneACCESS by way of TCRdb, which keeps in-frame sequences with V and J called. Part of the clones is missing from these tables; in studies checked, under half for an unresolved V gene and the rest for unknown reasons. V and J calls plus clone size are reproduced from that table; the DNA served to infer D and trimming. The sample data list about 37,000 clones, and over 60% of these were observed just once. The ten largest account for roughly 33% of the sample.

In the ViraFEST assay, PBMC were stimulated with viral peptide pools, and antigen-specific CD4+ T cell clonotypes were then identified by expansion using TCR sequencing. After 10 to 11 days of culture, CD4+ T cells were isolated with the EasySep CD4+ T cell isolation kit. Convalescent patients had PCR-confirmed SARS-CoV-2 infection between March and December 2020, before Alpha, Beta and Delta variants emerged in the United States. Some 2 million PBMC per well were cultured with 10 ug/ml peptides in IMDM containing roughly 5% human AB serum, approximately 10 IU/ml IL-2 and gentamicin. On days 3 and 7, half of the culture medium was replaced with fresh IL-2-containing medium. Unless noted otherwise, every peptide stimulation condition was cultured in triplicate wells. PBMC were separated from whole blood using Ficoll-Paque Plus gradient centrifugation and were then either cryopreserved at -140C or used fresh. The QIAamp micro DNA kit was used to extract genomic DNA from the cultured CD4+ T cells.

The V and J segments used are TRBV19 and TRBJ1-6, and 10 junction bases match TRBD1. This sequence was found in a human donor who had a prior SARS-CoV-2 infection. The sequences come from CD4+ T cells from PBMCs cultured with a peptide pool, collected before COVID-19 vaccination. CDR3 loop: CASSYRTGGDSPLHF. The sequence in DNA is TGTGCCAGTAGTTACCGGACAGGGGGGGATTCACCCCTCCACTTT.